These T cell receptor beta chains were read from a single sample in a study of cytomegalovirus exposure and HLA in healthy donors. Assay used: immunoSEQ multiplex PCR; TCRdb lists only in-frame clones, some missing. The profile covers approximately 150,000 clones, with roughly 78% appearing a single time and around 13% taken by the ten largest. Sequencing input: PBMCs. These receptors came from a woman in her forties or fifties in good health and CMV-seropositive. The CDR3 runs from the conserved cysteine through the conserved F or W.

J: TRBJ1-1; V: TRBV18; CDR3: CASSPPTTGNTEAFF
J: TRBJ1-4; V: TRBV28; CDR3: CASSLGQRGGKLFF
J: TRBJ2-3; V: TRBV5-6; CDR3: CASSSGLAKDTQYF
J: TRBJ2-5; V: TRBV6-6; CDR3: CASTMAGGRETQYF
J: TRBJ2-1; V: TRBV11-2; CDR3: CASSFSGLRGGEYNEQFF
J: TRBJ1-4; V: TRBV30; CDR3: CAWRAGNNEKLFF
J: TRBJ1-6; V: TRBV9; CDR3: CASSAGQGGRLNSPLHF
J: TRBJ2-7; V: TRBV19; CDR3: CASSIGGRTNSYEQYF
J: TRBJ2-3; V: TRBV5-1; CDR3: CASSLIEGTDTQYF
J: TRBJ2-7; V: TRBV5-1; CDR3: CASSSLTTSGGGYEQYF
J: TRBJ2-7; V: TRBV27; CDR3: CASSLTSGGVYEQYF
J: TRBJ2-1; V: TRBV9; CDR3: CASSVGRQNEQFF
J: TRBJ2-7; V: TRBV12-5; CDR3: CASGLGEKQGFSYEQYF
J: TRBJ2-7; V: TRBV10-1; CDR3: CASRKQGAPAYEQYF
J: TRBJ2-3; V: TRBV7-9; CDR3: CASSLAVGLGSDTQYF
J: TRBJ2-3; V: TRBV18; CDR3: CASSSSEYTDTQYF
J: TRBJ2-1; V: TRBV7-3; CDR3: CASSLSLEGYNEQFF
J: TRBJ2-7; V: TRBV27; CDR3: CASSSWQGNEQYF
J: TRBJ2-3; V: TRBV6-1; CDR3: CASRLVGGTQYF
J: TRBJ1-1; V: TRBV5-1; CDR3: CASSFGGTGNTEAFF
J: TRBJ1-5; V: TRBV5-1; CDR3: CASSAGQGAGQPQHF
J: TRBJ1-5; V: TRBV18; CDR3: CASSPSRDSHQPQHF
J: TRBJ2-2; V: TRBV27; CDR3: CASRWDYRNTGELFF
J: TRBJ2-5; V: TRBV5-1; CDR3: CASSFQETQYF
J: TRBJ1-1; V: TRBV5-4; CDR3: CASKTGWSTEAFF
J: TRBJ2-3; V: TRBV30; CDR3: CAWSNAGVPDTQYF
J: TRBJ1-1; V: TRBV9; CDR3: CASSEGVSGNTEAFF
J: TRBJ1-2; V: TRBV5-1; CDR3: CASSPTTATYGYTF
J: TRBJ2-7; V: TRBV10-1; CDR3: CASSEQPGSYEQYF
J: TRBJ2-7; V: TRBV5-1; CDR3: CASSLDPGLGEQYF
J: TRBJ2-3; V: TRBV7-6; CDR3: CASSPYQVDTQYF
J: TRBJ2-5; V: TRBV21-1; CDR3: CASSLDRGETQYF
J: TRBJ2-5; V: TRBV6-1; CDR3: CASMSDGETQYF
J: TRBJ2-7; V: TRBV7-9; CDR3: CASSLWDRVGEQYF
J: TRBJ1-5; V: TRBV6-6; CDR3: CASEQGVNQPQHF
J: TRBJ1-1; V: TRBV7-9; CDR3: CASTQANTEAFF
J: TRBJ1-2; V: TRBV27; CDR3: CASSLTPRGRYGYTF
J: TRBJ1-1; V: TRBV19; CDR3: CASSQIGGSEAFF
J: TRBJ2-2; V: TRBV29-1; CDR3: CSYYRGGTGELFF
J: TRBJ1-2; V: TRBV12-5; CDR3: CATSVGNYGYTF
J: TRBJ1-6; V: TRBV5-1; CDR3: CASSLAVRGLFSPLHF
J: TRBJ2-7; V: TRBV7-6; CDR3: CASSPRGRRGEQYF
J: TRBJ2-1; V: TRBV27; CDR3: CASSLQGRSYNEQFF
J: TRBJ1-6; V: TRBV19; CDR3: CASSIDRGRFSPLHF
J: TRBJ1-3; V: TRBV14; CDR3: CASSQQGISGNTIYF